One sample yielded the 10 T cell receptor beta chains listed below, sequenced in a study of CD8+ T cells in alopecia areata. As the sequencing template, cDNA was produced by extracting RNA and reverse transcribing it. TCRdb's table, derived via immunoSEQ multiplex PCR, lists solely in-frame clones and lacks some. The table has 140,000 to 150,000 clones, approximately 51% seen once. The sequenced sample was CD4+ T cells sorted from blood, obtained at week 0. The receptor source for this set is a human donor with alopecia areata.

The rearrangement links TRBV11-2 to TRBJ2-1, with TRBD2 identical over 8 bases. V lost 3 bases, J lost 0 bases, and 10 bases stayed unmatched. Germline-derived CDR1 and CDR2 are SGHAT and FQNNGV. The length of the CDR3 is 18 residues. The CDR3 protein is CASSLGLGALRSYNEQFF. For the CDR3, the DNA is TGTGCCAGCAGCTTGGGACTAGGAGCCCTCCGCTCCTACAATGAGCAGTTCTTC. Drawing the rest from reference TRBV11-2 and TRBJ2-1, the complete variable domain is EAGVAQSPRYKIIEKRQSVAFWCNPISGHATLYWYQQILGQGPKLLIQFQNNGVVDDSQLPKDRFSAERLKGVDSTLKIQPAKLEDSAVYLCASSLGLGALRSYNEQFFGPGTRLTVL.

The chain is built from TRBV28 and TRBJ2-7, with 8 bases identical to TRBD1. The V gene end was trimmed by 7 bases and the J gene end by 2 bases; junction bases not matched to a gene: 4. Germline V gene data show CDR1 as MDHEN and CDR2 as SYDVKM. The CDR3 runs to 13 residues. For the CDR3, the DNA is TGTGCCAGCAACTCAGGGGGCGCCTACGAGCAGTACTTC. This encodes CASNSGGAYEQYF.

This clone was observed a few times. The chain combines TRBV6-6 with TRBJ2-5; the D is unclear. The length of the CDR3 is 11 residues. V lost 4 bases and J 1 base, leaving 1 base between the germline ends. In germline, CDR1 is MNHNY, CDR2 SVGAGI (reference sequence). CDR3 bases: TGTGCCAGCAGTTTCCAAGAGACCCAGTACTTC. The encoded protein is CASSFQETQYF.

The chain carries TRBV29-1 and TRBJ2-1; 13 nucleotides line up with TRBD2. J was trimmed by 3 bases and V by 5 bases; bases with no gene match: 4. Germline CDR1 is SQVTM and CDR2 is ANQGSEA. The CDR3 extends over 15 amino acids. The CDR3 loop reads CSVSRTSGGYNEQFF. DNA for the CDR3: TGCAGCGTTTCACGGACTAGCGGGGGCTACAATGAGCAGTTCTTC.

This clone was observed a few times. The chain is built from TRBV29-1 and TRBJ2-1; 8 positions agree with TRBD2. Germline V gives CDR1 SQVTM, CDR2 ANQGSEA. V lost 3 bases, J lost 7 bases, and 2 bases stayed unmatched. The CDR3 is 12 residues long. This chain's CDR3 is CSVDTSGNEQFF. In DNA form, the CDR3 reads TGCAGCGTTGACACTAGCGGTAATGAGCAGTTCTTC.

The chain links TRBV5-4 to TRBJ2-3; D call uncertain. Trimming removed 4 bases from V and 6 bases from J, with 9 bases in between. Germline lookup yields CDR1 SGHNT and CDR2 YYREEE (reference sequence). The CDR3 is 12 residues long. The chain's CDR3 is CASSLYWDTQYF. The CDR3 DNA sequence: TGTGCCAGCAGCCTATACTGGGATACGCAGTATTTT.

The chain couples TRBV28 to TRBJ1-2; possible D gene TRBD1, 6 bases. Trimming stripped 6 bases from V and 2 bases from J, with 16 bases between. CDR1 and CDR2 from the germline V gene are MDHEN and SYDVKM. The CDR3 contains 15 residues. CDR3 region: CASRHLGGQNYGYTF. The CDR3 DNA follows: TGTGCCAGCAGGCACTTGGGGGGACAAAACTATGGCTACACCTTC.

The count of this clone is one. CDR3 region: CAWSVNENTEAFF. CDR3 sequence (DNA): TGTGCCTGGAGTGTGAATGAGAACACTGAAGCTTTCTTT. V is TRBV30 and J is TRBJ1-1; D is undetermined. The ends were cut back, 0 bases at V and 1 base at J, with 6 bases in the middle. Germline loops: CDR1 GTSNPN, CDR2 SVGIG (reference sequence). The CDR3 is 13 amino acids.

This chain connects TRBV5-4 to TRBJ2-3; 12 nucleotides match TRBD2. The CDR3 runs to 16 residues. CDR1 and CDR2 from the germline V gene are SGHNT and YYREEE (reference sequence). V lost 3 bases and J lost 4; bases outside the gene matches: 6. CDR3 in amino acids: CASSSRLAGDADTQYF. CDR3 sequence (DNA): TGTGCCAGCAGCTCTCGACTAGCGGGAGATGCAGATACGCAGTATTTT.

The V gene is TRBV5-1, the J gene TRBJ1-2; possible D gene TRBD1, 5 bases. Germline assignment: CDR1 SGHRS and CDR2 YFSETQ. The CDR3 consists of 13 residues. V lost 3 bases and J 8 bases, leaving 14 bases between the germline ends. CDR3 residues: CASSWDLGSGYTF. The CDR3 nucleotides are TGCGCCAGCAGCTGGGACCTTGGATCCGGCTACACCTTC. Full variable domain (missing parts from reference TRBV5-1 and TRBJ1-2): KAGVTQTPRYLIKTRGQQVTLSCSPISGHRSVSWYQQTPGQGLQFLFEYFSETQRNKGNFPGRFSGRQFSNSRSEMNVSTLELGDSALYLCASSWDLGSGYTFGSGTRLTVV.